One sample yielded the 24 T cell receptor beta chains listed below, sequenced in a study of T cells in Graves' hyperthyroidism and ophthalmopathy. The CDR3 regions of TCR beta were amplified from RNA transcripts. Primed by the HTBI set, a first-round RT-PCR was run on the TCR CDR3. TCRdb passed the multiplex PCR reads through MiXCR, listing each CDR3 protein once. The repertoire consists of under 400,000 distinct CDR3 sequences, with 15% to 19% occurring once and the leading ten covering approximately 30%. Sequencing was carried out using blood. The receptors come from a woman aged 18-29 years with Graves' hyperthyroidism that later progressed to Graves' ophthalmopathy.

This clonotype was recorded a few times. The gene calls are TRBV29-1 and TRBJ1-3, with unresolved D. The CDR3 spans 11 residues. Per the germline V gene, CDR1 is SQVTM and CDR2 is ANQGSEA. The ends were cut back, 4 bases at V and 2 bases at J, with 3 bases in the middle. CDR3 loop: CSVVAGNTIYF. In DNA form, the CDR3 reads TGCAGCGTTGTGGCTGGAAACACCATATATTTT.

This clonotype was picked up many times. J is TRBJ2-1 and V is TRBV25-1; 12 bases match TRBD2. The CDR3 runs to 17 residues. J lost 6 bases, V lost 1 base, and 7 bases had no gene match. CDR1 and CDR2 (germline): MGHDK, SYGVNS. This CDR3 is CASSELAELAGGNEQFF. The CDR3 region has the DNA TGTGCCAGCAGTGAATTAGCGGAACTAGCGGGAGGCAATGAGCAGTTCTTC. Looking up the rest from reference TRBV25-1 and TRBJ2-1 gives the full variable domain: EADIYQTPRYLVIGTGKKITLECSQTMGHDKMYWYQQDPGMELHLIHYSYGVNSTEKGDLSSESTVSRIRTEHFPLTLESARPSHTSQYLCASSELAELAGGNEQFFGPGTRLTVL.

This clonotype was counted many times. The chain couples TRBV27 to TRBJ2-3; D gene uncertain. Germline V gives CDR1 MNHEY, CDR2 SMNVEV (reference sequence). The CDR3 extends over 16 amino acids. The germline V and J ends were trimmed by 2 bases and 0 bases, with 12 bases remaining between them. CDR3 sequence: CASSLHRIPSTDTQYF. DNA of the CDR3: TGTGCCAGCAGTTTACACCGAATCCCCAGCACAGATACGCAGTATTTT.

The rearrangement uses TRBV19 and TRBJ1-2; D might be TRBD1 (6 bases). V dropped 5 bases and J dropped 1 base, with 11 bases sitting between them. From germline, CDR1 is LNHDA and CDR2 SQIVND (reference sequence). The CDR3 runs 14 residues. The CDR3 loop reads CASSRDILNYGYTF. Written as DNA, the CDR3 is TGTGCCAGTAGTCGGGACATTCTTAACTATGGCTACACCTTC.

This clonotype came up a few times. This chain joins TRBV27 and TRBJ1-1; D unresolved. Germline-derived CDR1 and CDR2 are MNHEY and SMNVEV (reference sequence). The CDR3 sequence is 13 residues long. V lost 2 bases, J lost 4 bases, and 8 bases lay in between. CDR3 sequence: CASSLQETTEAFF. The CDR3, as DNA: TGTGCCAGCAGTTTACAGGAGACCACTGAAGCTTTCTTT.

This chain joins TRBV5-1 and TRBJ2-1; the match to TRBD1 covers 8 bases. Losses at the gene ends were 4 bases for V and 6 bases for J; bases not matched to a gene: 6. Germline values: CDR1 SGHRS, CDR2 YFSETQ. The CDR3 spans 14 residues. The CDR3 reads CASSRGQELNEQFF. In DNA form, the CDR3 reads TGCGCCAGCAGCCGGGGACAGGAACTCAATGAGCAGTTCTTC.

The table lists this clonotype with many counts. The chain links TRBV3-1 to TRBJ1-3; D not certain. In germline, CDR1 is LGHDT, CDR2 YNNKEL (reference sequence). The CDR3 has 16 amino acids. The germline V and J ends were trimmed by 0 bases and 2 bases, with 11 bases remaining between them. CDR3 sequence reads: CASSQDVPRAGNTIYF. The DNA for the CDR3 is TGTGCCAGCAGCCAAGATGTGCCGCGAGCTGGAAACACCATATATTTT.

This clonotype was counted ten times or more. This chain links TRBV3-1 with TRBJ2-1; D gene ambiguous. Germline V gene data show CDR1 as LGHDT and CDR2 as YNNKEL (reference sequence). The CDR3 length is 12 residues. Trimming cost V 1 base and J 5 bases, with 3 bases left between them. CDR3 sequence (DNA): TGTGCCAGCAGCCAAGTGAACAATGAGCAGTTCTTC. Amino acid sequence: CASSQVNNEQFF.

This clonotype was seen just once. This sequence may be a read error, since a much larger clone differs from it by one base. This sequence joins TRBV27 and TRBJ1-1; TRBD1 is a possible D gene (5 bases). The CDR3 spans 14 residues. Germline CDR1 MNHEY, CDR2 SMNVEV (reference sequence). CDR3 bases: TGTGCCAGCAGGGGATGGGGGGTGAACACTGAAGCTTCCTTT. Translated, it gives CASRGWGVNTEASF.

In its sample, this clonotype was seen many times. The chain joins TRBV12-3 or TRBV12-4 to TRBJ2-1; no definite D call. This CDR3 contains 12 residues. Trimming removed 3 bases at V and 3 bases at J, with 3 bases between. CDR3 sequence reads: CASSFGYNEQFF. The CDR3 DNA is TGTGCCAGCAGTTTCGGCTACAATGAGCAGTTCTTC.

There are many counts of this clonotype. CDR3 in amino acids: CASSLVFLSTDTQYF. CDR3 bases: TGTGCCAGCAGTTTAGTTTTTCTTAGCACAGATACGCAGTATTTT. The genes are TRBV12-3 or TRBV12-4 and TRBJ2-3; D unresolved. V was clipped by 1 base and J by 0 bases, with 8 bases between them. The CDR3 has 15 residues.

This clonotype was seen many times. V and J are TRBV12-3 or TRBV12-4 and TRBJ2-1; 12 positions agree with TRBD1. V was clipped by 3 bases and J by 7 bases; unmatched bases: 7. There are 16 residues in the CDR3. The CDR3 sequence is CASSFRRDRGQNEQFF. CDR3 DNA sequence: TGTGCCAGCAGTTTTCGACGGGACAGGGGGCAAAATGAGCAGTTCTTC.

V is TRBV4-1 and J is TRBJ2-3; D not certain. Germline V gives CDR1 MGHRA, CDR2 YSYEKL. Trimming cost V 1 base and J 2 bases, with 16 bases left between them. The CDR3 totals 17 residues. The CDR3 nucleotides read TGCGCCAGCAGCCAAGGATTGAGCACGGTAGCCACAGATACGCAGTATTTT. It encodes CASSQGLSTVATDTQYF.

This clonotype was detected a few times. This sequence joins TRBV6-2 or TRBV6-3 and TRBJ2-5, with a possible D match to TRBD2 (6 bases). V was cut by 2 bases and J by 2 bases, with 9 bases left in between. The CDR3 loop spans 14 amino acids. Germline lookup yields CDR1 MNHEY and CDR2 SVGEGT. The CDR3 reads CASSYVGGQETQYF. The CDR3 DNA follows: TGTGCCAGCAGTTACGTAGGAGGGCAAGAGACCCAGTACTTC.

This chain links TRBV4-1 with TRBJ2-1; tentative D call: TRBD2 (6 bases). This CDR3 contains 16 residues. Germline V gene data show CDR1 as MGHRA and CDR2 as YSYEKL. V shed 2 bases and J shed 5 bases, with 16 bases lying between them. CDR3 nucleotides: TGCGCCAGCAGCCAACCCCGTGGAGGGACGGACAATGAGCAGTTCTTC. As protein: CASSQPRGGTDNEQFF.

This clonotype was picked up many times. The chain uses TRBV27 and TRBJ1-6; D uncertain. The germline V gene has CDR1 MNHEY and CDR2 SMNVEV (reference sequence). The CDR3 length is 12 residues. The V end was cut by 3 bases, the J end by 6 bases, with 3 bases between. The CDR3 here is CASSFANSPLHF. In DNA, the CDR3 is TGTGCCAGCAGTTTTGCTAATTCACCCCTCCACTTT.

This clonotype was recorded only once. It may be a read error: a sequence one base away is much more abundant. The V and J genes are TRBV12-3 or TRBV12-4 and TRBJ2-7; 11 bases fit TRBD2. Losses at the gene ends were 7 bases for V and 7 bases for J; bases not matched to a gene: 15. The length of the CDR3 is 16 residues. CDR3 residues: CASKKRTSGLSNEQYF. The CDR3 coding sequence is TGTGCCAGCAAAAAGAGGACTAGCGGGTTATCCAATGAGCAGTACTTC.

The chain combines TRBV6-6 with TRBJ2-1; 12 bases map to TRBD2. This CDR3 is built from 20 residues. V was clipped by 0 bases and J by 0 bases; unmatched bases: 9. Germline V gene sequence: CDR1 MNHNY, CDR2 SVGAGI (reference sequence). The CDR3: CASSYSSLAGGRDSYNEQFF. DNA for the CDR3: TGTGCCAGCAGTTACTCGTCACTAGCGGGAGGAAGGGACTCCTACAATGAGCAGTTCTTC.

This clonotype was counted many times. The chain is built from TRBV20-1 and TRBJ1-4, with D perhaps matching TRBD1 (5 bases). Germline V gives CDR1 DFQATT, CDR2 SNEGSKA (reference sequence). The length of the CDR3 is 12 residues. V was clipped by 1 base and J by 8 bases, with 8 bases between them. Written as DNA, the CDR3 is TGCAGTGCTAGAGGGGGCCCCGAAAAACTGTTTTTT. Translation: CSARGGPEKLFF.

J is TRBJ2-1 and V is TRBV9, with TRBD2 as a possible D gene (6 bases). The CDR3 is made up of 15 amino acids. Trimming removed 2 bases from V and 6 bases from J, with 15 bases in between. Germline V gene data show CDR1 as SGDLS and CDR2 as YYNGEE. The CDR3 DNA reads TGTGCCAGCAGCGTCACGTCTAGCGTGCCCAATGAGCAGTTCTTC. This gives the protein CASSVTSSVPNEQFF.

This clonotype showed up many times. The genes are TRBV28 and TRBJ2-7; 7 bases line up with TRBD1. The junction had 6 bases not matched to a gene; V was cut back by 4 bases and J by 3 bases. This CDR3 contains 14 residues. Germline V gene sequence: CDR1 MDHEN, CDR2 SYDVKM. The CDR3 nucleotides are TGTGCCAGCAGTTCGGGACAGCCCTACTACGAGCAGTACTTC. Translated: CASSSGQPYYEQYF.

This clonotype has at least ten counts. V usage is TRBV28 and J usage is TRBJ1-2; no firm D call. This CDR3 spans 12 amino acids. The V gene lost 5 bases and the J gene lost 8 bases, with 12 bases spanning the gap. Germline CDR1 reads MDHEN; CDR2 reads SYDVKM. The CDR3 is CASSPSLGGYTF. CDR3 sequence (DNA): TGTGCCAGCAGTCCGTCCCTTGGGGGCTACACCTTC.

Regarding this clonotype: An end of the junction differs from the germline gene, which may be a read error. The chain has TRBV27 and TRBJ1-5; D uncertain. Germline assignment: CDR1 MNHEY and CDR2 SMNVEV (reference sequence). This CDR3 is built from 14 residues. DNA for the CDR3: TGTGCCGGCAGTGGTTTCGGGGTAGGGCAGCCCCAGCATTTT. Translation: CAGSGFGVGQPQHF.

This chain joins TRBV7-9 and TRBJ2-5; D remains unclear. The ends were cut back, 1 base at V and 1 base at J, with 7 bases in the middle. Germline values: CDR1 SEHNR, CDR2 FQNEAQ (reference sequence). This CDR3 is 14 amino acids long. The CDR3 here is CASSLVGFQETQYF. CDR3 sequence (DNA): TGTGCCAGCAGCTTAGTAGGGTTCCAAGAGACCCAGTACTTC.